This paragraph reports one T cell receptor beta chain. Its antigen is not identified. These data come from a study of regulatory T cells. Study-wide findings and caveats: Hydrophobic residues at CDR3 positions 6 and 7 were enriched in conventional CD4+ T cells of CD3G-deficient patients. Regulatory T cells showed the strongest V-J pair restriction and V/J gene skewing among patient repertoires.

The primer mix had 52 TRBV and 13 TRBJ primers. Sequencing was performed with immunoSEQ multiplex PCR; in TCRdb, only in-frame clones are kept and a portion is missing. The sample lists tens of thousands of clones, approximately 90% occurring once. Patients aged 2 to 39 years had fewer naive and more memory CD4+ and CD8+ T cells. Sorting split CD4+ cells into CD25-high CD127-low Tregs and CD25-low CD127-high conventional T cells. Looked up from germline, CDR1 is SGHAT and CDR2 is FQNNGV. The CDR3 is 13 residues long. Trimming stripped 2 bases from V and 3 bases from J, with 8 bases between. This chain links TRBV11-2 with TRBJ2-7; D is uncertain. Material: conventional CD4+ T cells sorted from blood. This clonotype was sampled from a child aged 5 to 17 with CD3G deficiency. CDR3 bases: TGTGCCAGCAGCTTATCGTTGAACTACGAGCAGTACTTC. Amino acid sequence: CASSLSLNYEQYF.